Below, 10 T cell receptor beta chains from the same sample are listed, as sequenced in a study of blood T cell repertoires in COVID-19. Measured with immunoSEQ multiplex PCR; TCRdb has only the in-frame clones, and not every one. This sample has about 280,000 clones, with 85% found just once. The specimen was PBMCs or T cells enriched from blood (not recorded which). The receptors derive from a woman aged 50 to 65 who had recovered from COVID-19.

This rearrangement joins TRBV4-1 to TRBJ1-3; TRBD1 agrees at 8 bases. CDR1 is MGHRA, CDR2 YSYEKL, per germline. The trim removed 4 bases at V and 1 base at J, leaving 6 bases unmatched. The CDR3 is 16 amino acids. The CDR3 DNA follows: TGCGCCAGCAGCCCCTCCCAGGGGGCGTCTGGAAACACCATATATTTT. Amino acids: CASSPSQGASGNTIYF.

The V gene is TRBV11-2, the J gene TRBJ2-2; 7 bases are shared with TRBD1. Germline V lookup: CDR1 SGHAT, CDR2 FQNNGV. J was trimmed by 4 bases and V by 5 bases; bases with no gene match: 7. The CDR3 sequence is 15 residues long. CDR3 region: CASSRQGSGTGELFF. The CDR3 nucleotides read TGTGCCAGCAGCCGACAGGGTTCGGGCACCGGGGAGCTGTTTTTT.

V usage is TRBV20-1 and J usage is TRBJ1-1; tentatively, D is TRBD1 (5 bases). Germline values: CDR1 DFQATT, CDR2 SNEGSKA (reference sequence). This CDR3 spans 11 amino acids. V shed 3 bases and J shed 11 bases, with 13 bases lying between them. CDR3 in amino acids: CSARSRGVAFF. The DNA for the CDR3 is TGCAGTGCTAGGTCGCGGGGGGTTGCTTTCTTT.

This clone was recorded a few times. This chain links TRBV4-2 with TRBJ1-1; D is ambiguous. The germline V gene has CDR1 LGHNA and CDR2 YNFKEQ. V was shortened by 0 bases and J by 3 bases, with 8 bases between the two germline ends. The length of the CDR3 is 14 residues. The CDR3 DNA reads TGTGCCAGCAGCCAAGATCATAGTGACACTGAAGCTTTCTTT. Its translation is CASSQDHSDTEAFF.

The chain has TRBV12-3 or TRBV12-4 and TRBJ2-4; the D gene is possibly TRBD2 (5 bases). The CDR3 extends over 11 amino acids. The ends were cut back, 3 bases at V and 8 bases at J, with 5 bases in the middle. The CDR3 sequence is CASSFGDIQYF. For the CDR3, the DNA is TGTGCCAGCAGTTTCGGGGACATTCAGTACTTC.

The rearrangement links TRBV20-1 to TRBJ1-6, with 8 bases that match TRBD1. V lost 3 bases and J lost 6; bases outside the gene matches: 7. Germline V CDR1 and CDR2: DFQATT, SNEGSKA (reference sequence). This CDR3 has 15 residues. The CDR3 DNA follows: TGCAGTGCTAGTAAACCGGGACAGGTTAATTCACCCCTCCACTTT. Protein product: CSASKPGQVNSPLHF.

This rearrangement joins TRBV11-2 to TRBJ1-2, with 7 bases lining up with TRBD1. Germline loops: CDR1 SGHAT, CDR2 FQNNGV. The CDR3 loop spans 15 amino acids. V was clipped by 6 bases and J by 0 bases; unmatched bases: 7. The CDR3 region has the DNA TGTGCCAGCAGACAAGGGACAGCTTCTAACTATGGCTACACCTTC. As protein: CASRQGTASNYGYTF.

The chain joins TRBV30 to TRBJ2-7; 12 bases agree with TRBD1. Germline trimming cut 8 bases from V and 6 bases from J; bases unmatched to any gene: 5. Germline CDR1 is GTSNPN and CDR2 is SVGIG (reference sequence). The CDR3 has 12 residues. The CDR3 is CAGDRGLREQYF. Here the CDR3 DNA reads TGTGCCGGGGACAGGGGGCTACGCGAGCAGTACTTC.

The DNA of the CDR3 is TGTGCCAGCAGCTTAGCCGGGGGTAAACTAGCCAAAAACATTCAGTACTTC. This translates into CASSLAGGKLAKNIQYF. V and J are TRBV7-6 and TRBJ2-4; D may be TRBD2 (6 bases). Deletions cut 0 bases from V and 0 bases from J, with 12 bases between. From germline, CDR1 is SGHVS and CDR2 FNYEAQ. This CDR3 is built from 17 residues.

The J gene is TRBJ2-1, the V gene TRBV10-2, with 14 bases lining up with TRBD2. Germline V lookup: CDR1 WSHSY, CDR2 SAAADI. J lost 4 bases, V lost 5 bases, and 7 bases had no gene match. The CDR3 covers 17 residues. The CDR3 DNA sequence: TGCGCCAGCAGTAGCGGACTAGCGGGGGGTTTGTACAATGAGCAGTTCTTC. It encodes CASSSGLAGGLYNEQFF.